This section outlines one T cell receptor (beta chain) sequence together with its context. Its antigen remains unidentified. TCRdb's copy holds only in-frame clones and misses some; the assay was immunoSEQ multiplex PCR. This sample has 95,000 to 150,000 clones, with over 75% found just once. Germline lookup yields CDR1 SGHNT and CDR2 YYREEE (reference sequence). Trimming removed 4 bases from V and 1 base from J; junction bases left unmatched: 8. The CDR3 loop spans 16 amino acids. The sample's time point: blood 2 weeks post-SBRT. Described treatment: 15 Gy SBRT to primary tumor, nephrectomy 4 weeks later. Clear cell pathology was present in this patient's renal cell carcinoma. This sample stems from a study of radiation and T cells in renal cell carcinoma. The wider study: Nephrectomy followed 15 Gy stereotactic body radiation by 4 weeks.

Study results and caveats: Baseline intratumoral clonotype presence is unknown without pretreatment biopsies. In blood, top tumor clones expanded by 2 weeks, shrinking by 4.

V usage is TRBV5-4 and J usage is TRBJ1-2, with TRBD1 identical over 9 bases. The source of this sequence is a middle-aged man with renal cell carcinoma. Here the sequenced sample was blood, taken from a patient whose treatment included radiotherapy and nephrectomy. The chain's CDR3 is CASSPPAGQGNYGYTF. The CDR3 DNA sequence: TGTGCCAGCAGCCCTCCCGCGGGACAGGGTAACTATGGCTACACCTTC.